Listed below are T cell receptor beta chains from one sample, sequenced in a study of blood T cell repertoires in COVID-19. TCRdb keeps only in-frame clones here, not all; method: immunoSEQ multiplex PCR. The data show under 150,000 clones, with 84% seen just once and 4% held by the top ten. Sequencing was performed on peripheral blood. Every receptor here comes from a woman in her sixties or seventies with acute or convalescent COVID-19. Each CDR3 is given with its conserved first and last residue. The D gene is left open where the match is weak. Clone size, where shown, is once, few, many, or a class for clones that have expanded.

d_call: NA; cdr3_length: 15; clone_size: NA; j_call: TRBJ2-1; v_call: TRBV11-3; cdr3_nt: TGTGCCAGCAGCTTAGTTGGCGGGAACTACAATGAGCAGTTCTTC; cdr3_aa: CASSLVGGNYNEQFF
d_call: NA; cdr3_length: 16; clone_size: NA; j_call: TRBJ2-1; v_call: TRBV15; cdr3_nt: TGTGCCACCAGCGGGGCTCGCGGGACGTCCTACAATGAGCAGTTCTTC; cdr3_aa: CATSGARGTSYNEQFF
d_call: TRBD1; cdr3_length: 17; clone_size: few; j_call: TRBJ1-3; v_call: TRBV19; cdr3_nt: TGTGCCAGTGGATACTCGATAAACAGGGGGCTTGGAAACACCATATATTTT; cdr3_aa: CASGYSINRGLGNTIYF
d_call: TRBD2; cdr3_length: 17; clone_size: NA; j_call: TRBJ2-7; v_call: TRBV7-2; cdr3_nt: TGTGCCAGCAGCTTTAGTGCTAGCGGGGCCAATCGATACGAGCAGTACTTC; cdr3_aa: CASSFSASGANRYEQYF
d_call: TRBD1; cdr3_length: 18; clone_size: NA; j_call: TRBJ2-5; v_call: TRBV24-1; cdr3_nt: TGTGCCACCAGTGATCCATACCCCAGGACAGGGGGGATGGAGACCCAGTACTTC; cdr3_aa: CATSDPYPRTGGMETQYF
d_call: TRBD2; cdr3_length: 16; clone_size: NA; j_call: TRBJ2-3; v_call: TRBV19; cdr3_nt: TGTGCCAGTAGTATTCGTTTAGTGGGGGGGGCAGATACGCAGTATTTT; cdr3_aa: CASSIRLVGGADTQYF
d_call: TRBD1; cdr3_length: 12; clone_size: NA; j_call: TRBJ1-4; v_call: TRBV2; cdr3_nt: TGTGCCAGCAGGGCAGGGGGTGAAAAACTGTTTTTT; cdr3_aa: CASRAGGEKLFF
d_call: TRBD1; cdr3_length: 18; clone_size: NA; j_call: TRBJ1-2; v_call: TRBV28; cdr3_nt: TGTGCCAGCAGTTCCCTTCTACGGACAGGGGTGAAAAACTATGGCTACACCTTC; cdr3_aa: CASSSLLRTGVKNYGYTF
d_call: NA; cdr3_length: 16; clone_size: NA; j_call: TRBJ2-7; v_call: TRBV4-1; cdr3_nt: TGCGCCAGCAGCCAAGATGAGGCAGGGATAACCTACGAGCAGTACTTC; cdr3_aa: CASSQDEAGITYEQYF
d_call: NA; cdr3_length: 15; clone_size: few; j_call: TRBJ2-1; v_call: TRBV18; cdr3_nt: TGTGCCAGCTCACTACAGGGGCGGGACGGGAATGAGCAGTTCTTC; cdr3_aa: CASSLQGRDGNEQFF
d_call: NA; cdr3_length: 13; clone_size: NA; j_call: TRBJ1-2; v_call: TRBV3-1/TRBV3-2; cdr3_nt: TGTGCCAGCAGCCAAGGGACAGAGTATGGCTACACCTTC; cdr3_aa: CASSQGTEYGYTF
d_call: NA; cdr3_length: 13; clone_size: few; j_call: TRBJ2-1; v_call: TRBV10-1; cdr3_nt: TGCGCCAGCAGTGGGGAAGCAGGGAATGAGCAGTTCTTC; cdr3_aa: CASSGEAGNEQFF
d_call: NA; cdr3_length: 14; clone_size: once; j_call: TRBJ1-2; v_call: TRBV27; cdr3_nt: TGTGCCAGCAGTTATGGTGGTTTCAGGGATGGCTACACCTTC; cdr3_aa: CASSYGGFRDGYTF
d_call: NA; cdr3_length: 15; clone_size: NA; j_call: TRBJ1-2; v_call: TRBV5-1; cdr3_nt: TGCGCCAGCAGCTTGGGGGGCAGGGTGATCAGTGGCTACACCTTC; cdr3_aa: CASSLGGRVISGYTF
d_call: NA; cdr3_length: 12; clone_size: NA; j_call: TRBJ2-7; v_call: TRBV2; cdr3_nt: TGTGCCAGCCGAGAGAGCTCCTACGAGCAGTACTTC; cdr3_aa: CASRESSYEQYF
d_call: TRBD1; cdr3_length: 13; clone_size: NA; j_call: TRBJ1-5; v_call: TRBV6-5; cdr3_nt: TGTGCCAGCAGCGATCACAGGGGTCAGCCCCAGCATTTT; cdr3_aa: CASSDHRGQPQHF
d_call: NA; cdr3_length: 13; clone_size: NA; j_call: TRBJ1-2; v_call: TRBV3-1/TRBV3-2; cdr3_nt: TGTGCCAGCAGCCAAGATTTCACTTATGGCTACACCTTC; cdr3_aa: CASSQDFTYGYTF
d_call: TRBD1; cdr3_length: 15; clone_size: NA; j_call: TRBJ2-1; v_call: TRBV18; cdr3_nt: TGTGCCAGCTCATGGGGACAGGGGGCAGATAATGAGCAGTTCTTC; cdr3_aa: CASSWGQGADNEQFF
d_call: NA; cdr3_length: 14; clone_size: NA; j_call: TRBJ1-2; v_call: TRBV19; cdr3_nt: TGTGCCAGTAGTATGAAAGCGAATAACTATGGCTACACCTTC; cdr3_aa: CASSMKANNYGYTF
d_call: NA; cdr3_length: 13; clone_size: NA; j_call: TRBJ2-4; v_call: TRBV14; cdr3_nt: TGTGCCAGCAGCCAAGGGAGCGTGGCCATTCAGTACTTC; cdr3_aa: CASSQGSVAIQYF
d_call: NA; cdr3_length: 18; clone_size: NA; j_call: TRBJ1-3; v_call: TRBV28; cdr3_nt: TGTGCCAGCAGTTTTAATTTAGGCAGCGTACTCTCTGGAAACACCATATATTTT; cdr3_aa: CASSFNLGSVLSGNTIYF
d_call: TRBD1; cdr3_length: 15; clone_size: NA; j_call: TRBJ2-2; v_call: TRBV28; cdr3_nt: TGTGCCAGCAGTTGGGGGACAGGGCGGAACGGGGAGCTGTTTTTT; cdr3_aa: CASSWGTGRNGELFF
d_call: TRBD1; cdr3_length: 16; clone_size: NA; j_call: TRBJ2-7; v_call: TRBV27; cdr3_nt: TGTGCCAGCAGTTTAGGTACAGGGGGAGTCCTCTACGAGCAGTACTTC; cdr3_aa: CASSLGTGGVLYEQYF
d_call: TRBD2; cdr3_length: 15; clone_size: NA; j_call: TRBJ2-1; v_call: TRBV11-3; cdr3_nt: TGTGCCAGCAGCTCTTACCGGGACTATGACAATGAGCAGTTCTTC; cdr3_aa: CASSSYRDYDNEQFF
d_call: NA; cdr3_length: 17; clone_size: NA; j_call: TRBJ2-3; v_call: TRBV2; cdr3_nt: TGTGCCAGCAGTACAGCCCGGGCGGGAAGGGGCACAGATACGCAGTATTTT; cdr3_aa: CASSTARAGRGTDTQYF
d_call: NA; cdr3_length: 14; clone_size: NA; j_call: TRBJ2-2; v_call: TRBV28; cdr3_nt: TGTGCCAGCAGTTTTAGCGTTTCGTCCGGGGAGCTGTTTTTT; cdr3_aa: CASSFSVSSGELFF
d_call: TRBD2; cdr3_length: 13; clone_size: NA; j_call: TRBJ2-1; v_call: TRBV4-1; cdr3_nt: TGCGCCAGCAGCCGCGGACTAGTCTATGAGCAGTTCTTC; cdr3_aa: CASSRGLVYEQFF
d_call: NA; cdr3_length: 14; clone_size: NA; j_call: TRBJ1-5; v_call: TRBV27; cdr3_nt: TGTGCCAGCCGTGGGGGCCTCCAAGGTCAGCCCCAGCATTTT; cdr3_aa: CASRGGLQGQPQHF